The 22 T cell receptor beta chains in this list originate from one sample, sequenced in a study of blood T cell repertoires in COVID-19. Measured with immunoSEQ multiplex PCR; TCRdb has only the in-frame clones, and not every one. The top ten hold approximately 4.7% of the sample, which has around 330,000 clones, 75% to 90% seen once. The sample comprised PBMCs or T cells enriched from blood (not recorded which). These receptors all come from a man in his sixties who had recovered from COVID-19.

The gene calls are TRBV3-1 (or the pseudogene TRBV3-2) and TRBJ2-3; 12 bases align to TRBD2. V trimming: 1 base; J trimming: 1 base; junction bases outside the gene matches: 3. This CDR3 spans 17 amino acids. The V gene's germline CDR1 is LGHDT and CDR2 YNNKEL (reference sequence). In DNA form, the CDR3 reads TGTGCCAGCAGCCAAGCTCTAGCGGGAGGGGGCACAGATACGCAGTATTTT. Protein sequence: CASSQALAGGGTDTQYF.

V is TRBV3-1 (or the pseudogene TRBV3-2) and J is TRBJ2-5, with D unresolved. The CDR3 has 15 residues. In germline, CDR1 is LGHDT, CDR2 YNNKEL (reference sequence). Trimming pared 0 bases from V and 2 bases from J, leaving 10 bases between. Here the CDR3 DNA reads TGTGCCAGCAGCCAAGACAGACACCTACAAGAGACCCAGTACTTC. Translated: CASSQDRHLQETQYF.

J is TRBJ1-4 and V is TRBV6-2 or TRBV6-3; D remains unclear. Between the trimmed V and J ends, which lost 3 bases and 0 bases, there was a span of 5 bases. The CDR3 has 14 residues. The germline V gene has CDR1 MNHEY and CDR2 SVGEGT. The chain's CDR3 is CASSYLSTNEKLFF. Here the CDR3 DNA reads TGTGCCAGCAGTTATCTCTCAACTAATGAAAAACTGTTTTTT.

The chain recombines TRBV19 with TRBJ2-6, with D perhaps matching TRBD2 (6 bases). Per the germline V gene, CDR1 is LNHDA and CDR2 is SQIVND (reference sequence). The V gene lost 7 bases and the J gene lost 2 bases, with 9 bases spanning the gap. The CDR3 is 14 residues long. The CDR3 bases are TGTGCCAGTACGGGGGTCCCTGGGGCCAACGTCCTGACTTTC. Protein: CASTGVPGANVLTF. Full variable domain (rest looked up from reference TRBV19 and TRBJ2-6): DGGITQSPKYLFRKEGQNVTLSCEQNLNHDAMYWYRQDPGQGLRLIYYSQIVNDFQKGDIAEGYSVSREKKESFPLTVTSAQKNPTAFYLCASTGVPGANVLTFGAGSRLTVL.

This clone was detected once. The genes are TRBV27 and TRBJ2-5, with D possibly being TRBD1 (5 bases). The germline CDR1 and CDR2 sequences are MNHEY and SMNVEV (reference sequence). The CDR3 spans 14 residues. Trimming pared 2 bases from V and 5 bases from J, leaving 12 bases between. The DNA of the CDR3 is TGTGCCAGCAGTTTAAACTCCAGGGCTGAGACCCAGTACTTC. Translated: CASSLNSRAETQYF.

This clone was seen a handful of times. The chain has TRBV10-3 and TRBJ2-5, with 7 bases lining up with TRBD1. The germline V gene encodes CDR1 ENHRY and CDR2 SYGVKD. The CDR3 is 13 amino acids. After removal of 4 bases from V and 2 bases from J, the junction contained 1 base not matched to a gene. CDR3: CAISGDRQETQYF. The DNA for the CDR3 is TGTGCCATCAGTGGGGACAGACAAGAGACCCAGTACTTC.

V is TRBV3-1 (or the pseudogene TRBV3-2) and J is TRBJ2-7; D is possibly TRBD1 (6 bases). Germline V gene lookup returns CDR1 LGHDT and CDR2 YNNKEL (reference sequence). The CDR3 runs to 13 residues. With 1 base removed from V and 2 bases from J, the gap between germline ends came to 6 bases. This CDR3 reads CASSQGTAYEQYF. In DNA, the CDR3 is TGTGCCAGCAGCCAAGGGACAGCCTACGAGCAGTACTTC.

The CDR3: CASSYPQGNTEAFF. The CDR3 nucleotides are TGTGCCAGCAGTTACCCACAGGGGAACACTGAAGCTTTCTTT. The chain recombines TRBV28 with TRBJ1-1; TRBD1 might be the D (6 bases). V was cut by 4 bases and J by 1 base, with 10 bases left in between. This CDR3 is built from 14 residues. The germline V gene has CDR1 MDHEN and CDR2 SYDVKM.

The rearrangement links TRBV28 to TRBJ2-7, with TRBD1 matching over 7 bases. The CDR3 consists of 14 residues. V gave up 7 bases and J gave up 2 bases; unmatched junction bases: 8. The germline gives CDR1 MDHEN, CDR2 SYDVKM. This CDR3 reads CASNLRQGAYEQYF. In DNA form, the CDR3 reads TGTGCCAGCAATCTCCGACAGGGAGCCTACGAGCAGTACTTC. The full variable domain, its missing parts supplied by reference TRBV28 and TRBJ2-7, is DVKVTQSSRYLVKRTGEKVFLECVQDMDHENMFWYRQDPGLGLRLIYFSYDVKMKEKGDIPEGYSVSREKKERFSLILESASTNQTSMYLCASNLRQGAYEQYFGPGTRLTVT.

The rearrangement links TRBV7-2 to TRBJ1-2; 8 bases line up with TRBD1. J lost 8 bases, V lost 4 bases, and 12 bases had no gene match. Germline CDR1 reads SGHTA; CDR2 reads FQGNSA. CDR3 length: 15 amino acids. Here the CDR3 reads CASSSPGQATGGYTF. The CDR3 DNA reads TGTGCCAGCAGCTCGCCGGGACAGGCCACAGGAGGCTACACCTTC.

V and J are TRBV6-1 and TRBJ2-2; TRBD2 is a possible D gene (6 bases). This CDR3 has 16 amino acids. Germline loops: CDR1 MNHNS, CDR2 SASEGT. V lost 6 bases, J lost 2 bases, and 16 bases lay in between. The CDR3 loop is CASSEPGLTNTGELFF. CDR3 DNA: TGTGCCAGCAGCGAACCGGGACTCACTAACACCGGGGAGCTGTTTTTT.

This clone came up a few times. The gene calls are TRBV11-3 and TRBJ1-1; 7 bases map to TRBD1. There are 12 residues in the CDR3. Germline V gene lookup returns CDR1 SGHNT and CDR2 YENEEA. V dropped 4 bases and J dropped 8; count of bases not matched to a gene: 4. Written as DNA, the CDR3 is TGTGCCAGCAGCTCCAGACAGGGAGAAGCTTTCTTT. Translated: CASSSRQGEAFF. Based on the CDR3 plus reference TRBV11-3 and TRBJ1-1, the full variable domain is EAGVVQSPRYKIIEKKQPVAFWCNPISGHNTLYWYLQNLGQGPELLIRYENEEAVDDSQLPKDRFSAERLKGVDSTLKIQPAELGDSAVYLCASSSRQGEAFFGQGTRLTVV.

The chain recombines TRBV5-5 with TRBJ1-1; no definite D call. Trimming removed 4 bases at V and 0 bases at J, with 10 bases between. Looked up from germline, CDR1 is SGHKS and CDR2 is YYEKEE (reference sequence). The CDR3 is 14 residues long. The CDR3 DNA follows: TGTGCCAGCAGCATAAGTAACATGAACACTGAAGCTTTCTTT. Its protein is CASSISNMNTEAFF.

The CDR3 nucleotides are TGTGCCACCAGTGACGGGACAGCCCCTAATCAGCCCCAGCATTTT. Amino acids: CATSDGTAPNQPQHF. The chain joins TRBV24-1 to TRBJ1-5, with 7 bases that match TRBD1. Per germline, CDR1 KGHDR and CDR2 SFDVKD. V was clipped by 4 bases and J by 4 bases; unmatched bases: 6. This CDR3 is 15 amino acids long.

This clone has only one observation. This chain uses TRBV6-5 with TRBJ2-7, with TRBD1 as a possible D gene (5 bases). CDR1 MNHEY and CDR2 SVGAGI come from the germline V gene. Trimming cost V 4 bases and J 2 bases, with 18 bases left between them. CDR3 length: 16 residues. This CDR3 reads CASSFRYRTNTYEQYF. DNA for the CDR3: TGTGCCAGCAGTTTCCGGTACAGGACCAATACCTACGAGCAGTACTTC.

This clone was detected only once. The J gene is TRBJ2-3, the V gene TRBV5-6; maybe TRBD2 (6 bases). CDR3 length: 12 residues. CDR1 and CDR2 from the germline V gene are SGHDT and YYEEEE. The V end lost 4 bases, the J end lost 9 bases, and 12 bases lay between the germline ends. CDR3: CASSGRGYTQYF. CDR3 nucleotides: TGTGCCAGCAGCGGCCGGGGGTACACGCAGTATTTT.

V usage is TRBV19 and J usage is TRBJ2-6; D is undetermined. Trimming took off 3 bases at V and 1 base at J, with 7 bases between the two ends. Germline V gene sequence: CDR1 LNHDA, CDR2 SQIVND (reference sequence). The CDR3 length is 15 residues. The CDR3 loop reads CASSISLSGANVLTF. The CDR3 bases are TGTGCCAGTAGTATTTCCCTTTCTGGGGCCAACGTCCTGACTTTC.

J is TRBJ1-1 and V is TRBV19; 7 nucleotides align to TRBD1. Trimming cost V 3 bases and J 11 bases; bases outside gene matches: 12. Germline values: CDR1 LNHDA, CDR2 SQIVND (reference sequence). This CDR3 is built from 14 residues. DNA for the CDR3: TGTGCCAGTAGTATCCCAATGGGGACAGACCGTGCTTTCTTT. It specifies CASSIPMGTDRAFF. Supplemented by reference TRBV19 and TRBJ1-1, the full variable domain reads DGGITQSPKYLFRKEGQNVTLSCEQNLNHDAMYWYRQDPGQGLRLIYYSQIVNDFQKGDIAEGYSVSREKKESFPLTVTSAQKNPTAFYLCASSIPMGTDRAFFGQGTRLTVV.

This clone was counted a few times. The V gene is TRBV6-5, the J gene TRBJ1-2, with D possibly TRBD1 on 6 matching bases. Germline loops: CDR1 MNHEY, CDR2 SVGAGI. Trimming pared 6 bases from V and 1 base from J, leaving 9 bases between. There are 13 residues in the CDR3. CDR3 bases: TGTGCCAGCAGAGCGGACAGTAACTATGGCTACACCTTC. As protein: CASRADSNYGYTF.

The DNA for the CDR3 is TGTGCCACCAGTGATATCTCAGGGCTTACTAACACCGGGGAGCTGTTTTTT. This codes for CATSDISGLTNTGELFF. The chain is built from TRBV24-1 and TRBJ2-2; a weak D match, TRBD1 (5 bases). Trimming shortened V by 3 bases and J by 2 bases, and 15 bases separated the two germline ends. The CDR3 has 17 residues. Germline V gene data show CDR1 as KGHDR and CDR2 as SFDVKD.

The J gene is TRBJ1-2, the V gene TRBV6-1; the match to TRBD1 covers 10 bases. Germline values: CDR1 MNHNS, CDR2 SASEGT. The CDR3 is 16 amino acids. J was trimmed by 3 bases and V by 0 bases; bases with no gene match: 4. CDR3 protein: CASSEAPGQGYYGYTF. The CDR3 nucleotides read TGTGCCAGCAGTGAAGCACCGGGACAGGGGTACTATGGCTACACCTTC.

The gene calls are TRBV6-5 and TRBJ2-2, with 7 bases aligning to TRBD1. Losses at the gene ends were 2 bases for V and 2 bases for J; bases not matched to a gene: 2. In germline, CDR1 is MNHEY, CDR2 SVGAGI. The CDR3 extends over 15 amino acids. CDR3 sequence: CASSYDRVNTGELFF. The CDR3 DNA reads TGTGCCAGCAGTTACGACAGGGTAAACACCGGGGAGCTGTTTTTT.